This T cell receptor (beta chain) was observed in a study of T cell repertoires in cytomegalovirus infection (dated by TCRdb to 2018 to 2020). Regarding the study in general: Peptide stimulations targeted recently identified HLA-C-restricted CMV epitopes, whose presentation resists viral immunomodulation, together with well-studied HLA-B-restricted epitopes. Donor HLA type was relevant to the analysis, because carriage of CMV infection together with the matching HLA type was indicated by public TCR beta signatures.

This clonotype has more than one count but fewer than ten. Its antigen is currently not known. Base qualities are not at hand, and no much larger clone is one base apart. The full study reports these points: In the ex vivo response, HLA-C-restricted CMV-specific TCR beta clonotypes were dominant, and in two of eight donors the single most frequent clonotype came from this HLA-C-restricted group. In both this cohort and an independent cohort of some 370 donors, the cumulative frequency of public TCR beta family members distinguished carriers of CMV infection plus the relevant HLA type.

Interpreted using the paper, the treatment or condition label stands for: in vitro stimulation with specific CMV peptide epitopes to enrich CMV-specific T cells. The CDR3 starts with the cysteine, ends with the phenylalanine, and has 14 residues. Only the CDR3 region is kept as DNA, spanning 42 bases read in frame from base 1. Relative to germline, V is missing 2 bases and J is missing 7 bases, with 6 bases of the junction outside any gene match. The sequencer was an Illumina HiSeq 1500. TCRdb reran the public reads through fastp at Q25 and MiXCR, keeping productive beta chains. When rows share a CDR3 protein, they turn into one entry using the most common DNA and genes. In all, the sample holds approximately 990,000 distinct CDR3 sequences, and around 32% of those were seen once. Clones ranked in the top ten supply around an eighth of the sample.

The sequence links TRBV12-3 or TRBV12-4 to TRBJ1-2, with 8 central nucleotides matching TRBD1. The sequenced sample was cultured CD8+ T cells from PBMCs, obtained from culture after CMV antigen stimulation. This TCR derives from a human donor in good health (CMV status not recorded). Some clones in this sample may be carry-over from other donors' samples. The sequenced DNA is TGTGCCAGCAGTTTATCCCCAGGGGGCGGTGGCTACACCTTC. This is translated as CASSLSPGGGGYTF.